This is a list of T cell receptor beta chains from one sample in a study of PD-1 blockade in classical Hodgkin lymphoma. Assay: immunoSEQ multiplex PCR; the TCRdb copy retains only in-frame clones and omits some. The sample records 30,000 or so clones, around 90% being singletons. The sequenced sample was CD4+ T cells from blood, obtained at baseline. The receptors here all came from a human donor with classical Hodgkin lymphoma. The CDR3 runs from the conserved cysteine through the conserved F or W. A D gene is named only where the DNA matches it firmly. Clone size is given for some rows only: seen once, a few or many times, or a class if the clone is expanded.

V gene,J gene,clone size,D gene,CDR3 protein,CDR3 DNA
TRBV19,TRBJ1-5,few,.,CASSILGQPQHF,TGTGCCAGTAGTATCCTAGGTCAGCCCCAGCATTTT
TRBV27,TRBJ2-1,.,TRBD2,CASRPTSGRPREQFF,TGTGCCAGCAGACCGACTAGCGGGAGGCCCCGCGAGCAGTTCTTC
TRBV6-6,TRBJ2-7,once,TRBD2,CASSSAGGHTSYEQYF,TGTGCCAGCAGTTCCGCGGGGGGCCACACTTCCTACGAGCAGTACTTC
TRBV19,TRBJ1-2,.,.,CASRLTPWGYTF,TGTGCCAGTAGACTGACCCCTTGGGGCTACACCTTC
TRBV19,TRBJ1-1,.,.,CASSIMGATEAFF,TGTGCCAGTAGTATTATGGGTGCCACTGAAGCTTTCTTT
TRBV15,TRBJ1-1,.,.,CATSRDLRDKTEAFF,TGTGCCACCAGCAGAGATCTTCGCGATAAGACTGAAGCTTTCTTT
TRBV4-1,TRBJ2-7,once,TRBD2,CASRQLAMSSYEQYF,TGCGCCAGCCGTCAACTAGCGATGAGCTCCTACGAGCAGTACTTC
TRBV6-1,TRBJ1-2,.,TRBD1,CASSRQGDNYGYTF,TGTGCCAGCAGTCGACAGGGCGATAACTATGGCTACACCTTC
TRBV2,TRBJ2-7,.,.,CASSANSASYEQYF,TGTGCCAGCAGTGCTAATAGCGCTTCCTACGAGCAGTACTTC
TRBV7-8,TRBJ1-1,.,.,CASSLEAGWGAFF,TGTGCCAGCAGCTTAGAAGCGGGATGGGGAGCTTTCTTT
TRBV10-2,TRBJ2-5,.,.,CASGRQRGRLETQYF,TGCGCCAGCGGCAGACAACGGGGGCGGTTAGAGACCCAGTACTTC
TRBV19,TRBJ1-2,.,TRBD1,CASTPTGGPGGYTF,TGTGCCAGTACCCCGACAGGGGGCCCGGGTGGCTACACCTTC
TRBV2,TRBJ2-1,.,TRBD2,CASSGGAGRKVGNEQFF,TGTGCCAGCAGCGGCGGAGCGGGACGGAAGGTGGGCAATGAGCAGTTCTTC
TRBV11-3,TRBJ2-1,.,.,CASSLVGDLYNEQFF,TGTGCCAGCAGCTTAGTCGGGGACCTCTACAATGAGCAGTTCTTC
TRBV29-1,TRBJ2-3,.,TRBD1,CSVLSYRGTSTDTQYF,TGCAGCGTTTTATCCTACAGGGGAACTAGCACAGATACGCAGTATTTT
TRBV19,TRBJ2-4,.,.,CASSIDPGRNIQYF,TGTGCCAGTAGTATAGATCCAGGGCGGAACATTCAGTACTTC
TRBV6-6,TRBJ2-3,.,.,CASSLGLGAGTDTQYF,TGTGCCAGCAGCCTAGGCTTGGGGGCGGGCACAGATACGCAGTATTTT
TRBV27,TRBJ1-1,.,TRBD1,CASSFRGARGQATFF,TGTGCCAGCAGTTTCAGGGGGGCGCGGGGCCAGGCGACTTTCTTT
TRBV6-1,TRBJ2-7,once,TRBD1,CASSEGMGQGSGEQYF,TGTGCCAGCAGTGAGGGGATGGGACAGGGCTCTGGTGAGCAGTACTTC
TRBV10-3,TRBJ1-5,.,.,CAISTGKDQPQHF,TGTGCCATCAGTACAGGGAAGGATCAGCCCCAGCATTTT
TRBV28,TRBJ1-2,.,TRBD1,CASSFQGQTNYGYTF,TGTGCCAGCAGTTTCCAGGGACAGACTAACTATGGCTACACCTTC
TRBV21-1,TRBJ2-3,.,.,CASPREAGGHTDTQYF,TGTGCCAGCCCCCGTGAAGCGGGAGGGCACACAGATACGCAGTATTTT
TRBV30,TRBJ1-3,.,.,CAWKSGNRNTIYF,TGTGCCTGGAAATCAGGAAATCGAAACACCATATATTTT
TRBV6-1,TRBJ2-5,.,TRBD1,CASSALDRGLGTQYF,TGTGCCAGCAGTGCCCTGGACAGGGGGCTAGGGACCCAGTACTTC
TRBV5-1,TRBJ2-5,.,.,CASSPGVRLQETQYF,TGCGCCAGCAGCCCGGGGGTACGGCTTCAAGAGACCCAGTACTTC
TRBV27,TRBJ2-7,.,.,CASSYRVANEQYF,TGTGCCAGCAGTTACAGGGTGGCCAACGAGCAGTACTTC
TRBV6-5,TRBJ1-5,few,.,CASRRSTNQPQHF,TGTGCCTCCCGGCGGTCCACCAATCAGCCCCAGCATTTT
TRBV18,TRBJ1-1,.,.,CASSPLSQGRAEAFF,TGTGCCAGCTCACCACTCTCGCAGGGCCGGGCTGAAGCTTTCTTT
TRBV7-6,TRBJ2-5,.,.,CASSAMQGFEETQYF,TGTGCCAGCAGCGCAATGCAGGGGTTTGAGGAGACCCAGTACTTC
TRBV5-4,TRBJ1-4,.,.,CASSPHRGRGANEKLFF,TGTGCCAGCAGTCCTCATAGGGGCCGGGGAGCTAATGAAAAACTGTTTTTT
TRBV7-2,TRBJ2-7,.,.,CASSPYMETYEQYF,TGTGCCAGCAGCCCCTACATGGAAACCTACGAGCAGTACTTC
TRBV2,TRBJ2-1,.,.,CASRAGVPEQFF,TGTGCCAGCAGAGCAGGGGTACCTGAGCAGTTCTTC
TRBV19,TRBJ2-7,.,.,CASGSSSNYEQYF,TGTGCCAGTGGATCTAGCAGTAACTACGAGCAGTACTTC
TRBV15,TRBJ1-2,.,TRBD1,CATSRDLGQAYGYTF,TGTGCCACCAGCAGAGATCTAGGACAGGCCTATGGCTACACCTTC
TRBV13,TRBJ1-2,.,.,CASSSLDTGSANYGYTF,TGTGCCAGCAGCTCCCTCGATACAGGATCGGCGAATTATGGCTACACCTTC
TRBV11-2,TRBJ1-1,.,.,CASSLIVNTEAFF,TGTGCCAGCAGCTTAATCGTTAACACTGAAGCTTTCTTT
TRBV5-1,TRBJ2-5,.,.,CASSLGTPETQYF,TGCGCCAGCAGCTTGGGGACACCGGAGACCCAGTACTTC
TRBV5-1,TRBJ1-1,.,.,CASSLEGGRSVIMNTEAFF,TGCGCCAGCAGCTTGGAAGGCGGGAGGTCAGTCATTATGAACACTGAAGCTTTCTTT
TRBV5-1,TRBJ1-4,once,.,CASTRGVNEKLFF,TGCGCCAGCACCCGAGGCGTTAATGAAAAACTGTTTTTT
TRBV30,TRBJ1-2,.,TRBD1,CAWSNGQGGGYTF,TGTGCCTGGAGTAATGGACAGGGAGGTGGCTACACCTTC
TRBV5-3,TRBJ2-1,.,TRBD2,CARSLELALINEQFF,TGTGCCAGAAGCTTGGAACTAGCGTTAATCAATGAGCAGTTCTTC